The 21 T cell receptor beta chains listed next were all sequenced from one sample in a study of naive and memory T cell subsets. An equimolar mix of two oligonucleotides served as the beta constant-region primer for TRBC1 and TRBC2. TCRdb ran MiXCR on the UMI-ligation and nested PCR reads and lists one entry per CDR3 protein. The top ten clones hold 0.75% to 1% of a sample with tens of thousands of distinct CDR3 sequences, roughly 13% of them seen once. The sample taken for sequencing was central memory CD4+ T cells from blood. The receptors were gathered from a human donor in good health.

This clonotype was picked up a small number of times. V usage is TRBV27 and J usage is TRBJ2-7; TRBD1 aligns across 9 bases. Per the germline V gene, CDR1 is MNHEY and CDR2 is SMNVEV (reference sequence). This CDR3 region has 14 residues. V gave up 7 bases and J gave up 5 bases; unmatched junction bases: 9. The CDR3 here is CASMRDREGNEQYF. In nucleotides, the CDR3 is TGTGCCAGCATGCGGGACAGGGAAGGGAACGAGCAGTACTTC.

The genes are TRBV2 and TRBJ1-4; D gene unclear. CDR1 SNHLY and CDR2 FYNNEI come from the germline V gene. Trimming left V 7 bases short and J 0 bases short, with 9 bases between. CDR3 length equals 14 residues. This CDR3 is CASMKESTNEKLFF. In nucleotides, the CDR3 is TGTGCCAGCATGAAGGAGTCAACTAATGAAAAACTGTTTTTT.

The chain uses TRBV20-1 and TRBJ2-1; 7 positions agree with TRBD1. V shed 4 bases, J shed 4 bases, and the junction held 16 bases outside the gene matches. The CDR3 loop spans 17 amino acids. Germline V gene sequence: CDR1 DFQATT, CDR2 SNEGSKA (reference sequence). The CDR3 region has the DNA TGCAGTGCTAAGACGACTGGTAGGGACAGAGCTTACAATGAGCAGTTCTTC. This codes for CSAKTTGRDRAYNEQFF.

This clonotype has ten or more counts. The rearrangement uses TRBV7-2 and TRBJ2-1, with 11 bases lining up with TRBD2. Germline V gene sequence: CDR1 SGHTA, CDR2 FQGNSA. This CDR3 region has 16 residues. V gave up 6 bases and J gave up 5 bases; unmatched junction bases: 9. The CDR3 is CASSSTGTSGDNEQFF. CDR3 nucleotide sequence: TGTGCCAGCAGTTCCACCGGGACTAGCGGAGACAATGAGCAGTTCTTC.

This clonotype was recorded a few times. The chain links TRBV18 to TRBJ2-3; 14 bases line up with TRBD2. This CDR3 has 17 amino acids. After removal of 4 bases from V and 5 bases from J, the junction contained 8 bases not matched to a gene. CDR1 is KGHSH and CDR2 is LQKENI in the germline V gene. In nucleotides, the CDR3 is TGTGCCAGCTCACAATGGGGACTAGCGGGAGCGGAAGATACGCAGTATTTT. Amino acids: CASSQWGLAGAEDTQYF. The whole variable domain, remainder taken from reference TRBV18 and TRBJ2-3, is NAGVMQNPRHLVRRRGQEARLRCSPMKGHSHVYWYRQLPEEGLKFMVYLQKENIIDESGMPKERFSAEFPKEGPSILRIQQVVRGDSAAYFCASSQWGLAGAEDTQYFGPGTRLTVL.

The rearrangement joins TRBV30 to TRBJ1-4; D remains ambiguous. CDR3 size: 13 residues. Germline CDR1 is GTSNPN and CDR2 is SVGIG (reference sequence). Trimming pared 3 bases from V and 1 base from J, leaving 6 bases between. CDR3 in DNA: TGTGCCTGGAGCTACGGAACTAATGAAAAACTGTTTTTT. Its protein product is CAWSYGTNEKLFF. The complete variable domain, with remaining parts taken from reference TRBV30 and TRBJ1-4, reads SQTIHQWPATLVQPVGSPLSLECTVEGTSNPNLYWYRQAAGRGLQLLFYSVGIGQISSEVPQNLSASRPQDRQFILSSKKLLLSDSGFYLCAWSYGTNEKLFFGSGTQLSVL.

The chain uses TRBV5-4 and TRBJ2-4, with 7 bases that match TRBD1. The CDR3 is 16 amino acids. CDR1 is SGHNT, CDR2 YYREEE, per germline (reference sequence). J was trimmed by 2 bases and V by 3 bases; bases with no gene match: 8. The CDR3 DNA is TGTGCCAGCAGCTCCGACAGGGTCTACTCCAAAAACATTCAGTACTTC. It encodes CASSSDRVYSKNIQYF.

The rearrangement links TRBV14 to TRBJ2-1, with a tentative D call TRBD2 (6 bases). V gave up 2 bases and J gave up 8 bases, with 10 bases separating them. The CDR3 consists of 13 residues. Germline values: CDR1 SGHDN, CDR2 FVKESK. The CDR3 nucleotides are TGTGCCAGCAGCCAACTGCTAGCGTATGAGCAGTTCTTC. It specifies CASSQLLAYEQFF.

This clonotype has more than one count but fewer than ten. The chain employs TRBV7-2 and TRBJ2-3, with 9 nucleotides matching TRBD2. Trimming at V came to 0 bases and at J to 0 bases, leaving 4 bases not matched to a gene. This CDR3 is 17 amino acids long. Looked up from germline, CDR1 is SGHTA and CDR2 is FQGNSA. CDR3 nucleotides: TGTGCCAGCAGCTTAGCCCCGACTAGCGGAAGCACAGATACGCAGTATTTT. Protein sequence: CASSLAPTSGSTDTQYF.

J is TRBJ1-6 and V is TRBV7-9; D might be TRBD1 (5 bases). The length of the CDR3 is 15 residues. Deletions cut 1 base from V and 7 bases from J, with 11 bases between. CDR1 SEHNR and CDR2 FQNEAQ come from the germline V gene (reference sequence). The CDR3 bases are TGTGCCAGCAGCTTAGGGGGGACGGAGAATTCACCCCTCCACTTT. This translates into CASSLGGTENSPLHF.

The sample holds many counts of this clonotype. The chain joins TRBV6-5 to TRBJ2-7; TRBD1 agrees at 11 bases. This CDR3 is built from 17 residues. Germline V gene sequence: CDR1 MNHEY, CDR2 SVGAGI. Trimming cost V 2 bases and J 7 bases; bases outside gene matches: 13. Written as DNA, the CDR3 is TGTGCCAGCAGTTACGCGAGATCCGGGACAGGGGGTGTAGAGCAGTACTTC. Its translation is CASSYARSGTGGVEQYF.

This clonotype has ten or more counts. V and J are TRBV12-3 or TRBV12-4 and TRBJ1-3, with D possibly matching TRBD1 (6 bases). The CDR3 totals 15 residues. Trimming took 6 bases from V and 2 from J, leaving 14 bases between them. Here the CDR3 DNA reads TGTGCCAGCAGGACAGGACTGGGGGCTGGAAACACCATATATTTT. Protein: CASRTGLGAGNTIYF.

This clonotype was seen a handful of times. J is TRBJ1-1 and V is TRBV3-1; TRBD1 aligns across 9 bases. The length of the CDR3 is 12 residues. CDR1 LGHDT and CDR2 YNNKEL come from the germline V gene (reference sequence). The V and J ends lost 7 bases and 12 bases, in that order; junction bases with no gene match: 9. CDR3 DNA: TGTGCCAGCACTTCGACAGGGGGTACAACTTTCTTT. This codes for CASTSTGGTTFF. The variable domain in full, completed from reference TRBV3-1 and TRBJ1-1, reads DTAVSQTPKYLVTQMGNDKSIKCEQNLGHDTMYWYKQDSKKFLKIMFSYNNKELIINETVPNRFSPKSPDKAHLNLHINSLELGDSAVYFCASTSTGGTTFFGQGTRLTVV.

In its sample, this clonotype was seen a few times. The chain has TRBV20-1 and TRBJ1-1; no clear D. The V and J ends lost 4 bases and 7 bases respectively, with 13 bases between them. This CDR3 contains 12 residues. Per germline, CDR1 DFQATT and CDR2 SNEGSKA (reference sequence). Here the CDR3 reads CSAITGSSEAFF. The CDR3 DNA sequence: TGCAGTGCTATAACGGGCAGTAGTGAAGCTTTCTTT.

This clonotype was detected many times. The chain combines TRBV28 with TRBJ2-7; D might be TRBD1 (7 bases). Trimming pared 3 bases from V and 2 bases from J, leaving 20 bases between. Germline V gene data show CDR1 as MDHEN and CDR2 as SYDVKM. There are 17 residues in the CDR3. DNA of the CDR3: TGTGCCAGCAGTTTTTGGACCAGACAGGGAGGCCCCTACGAGCAGTACTTC. This translates into CASSFWTRQGGPYEQYF.

This clonotype was detected many times. CDR3 region: CASSRRDRDEQYF. In DNA, the CDR3 is TGTGCCAGTAGTAGGAGAGACAGGGACGAGCAGTACTTC. The V and J genes are TRBV19 and TRBJ2-7; the match to TRBD1 covers 7 bases. J gave up 5 bases and V 4 bases, and 5 bases lay outside the gene matches. Per the germline V gene, CDR1 is LNHDA and CDR2 is SQIVND (reference sequence). This CDR3 is built from 13 residues.

This clonotype has just a few counts. This rearrangement joins TRBV6-2 or TRBV6-3 to TRBJ2-3; 8 bases align to TRBD2. CDR1 MNHEY and CDR2 SVGEGT come from the germline V gene. This CDR3 is 16 amino acids long. The V segment lost 6 bases and the J segment 2 bases; nucleotides outside the gene matches: 10. CDR3 sequence reads: CASSLRVAGFTDTQYF. The CDR3 nucleotides are TGTGCCAGCAGCCTTCGAGTAGCGGGATTCACAGATACGCAGTATTTT.

The chain is built from TRBV7-9 and TRBJ2-5, with 10 nucleotides matching TRBD2. Germline assignment: CDR1 SEHNR and CDR2 FQNEAQ (reference sequence). The V and J ends lost 1 base and 5 bases, in that order; junction bases with no gene match: 19. This CDR3 is 20 amino acids long. In DNA form, the CDR3 reads TGTGCCAGCAGCTTAGGCGTAGTCAAAAAAGCGGGAGGGCCTGGTGAGACCCAGTACTTC. Translated, it gives CASSLGVVKKAGGPGETQYF.

The rearrangement joins TRBV19 to TRBJ2-6, with 7 positions matching TRBD2. V lost 3 bases, J lost 1 base, and 3 bases stayed unmatched. This CDR3 region has 16 residues. The germline V gene encodes CDR1 LNHDA and CDR2 SQIVND (reference sequence). Here the CDR3 reads CASSIGRISGANVLTF. As DNA, the CDR3 is TGTGCCAGTAGTATCGGGAGGATATCTGGGGCCAACGTCCTGACTTTC. The full variable domain, with the rest looked up from reference TRBV19 and TRBJ2-6, is DGGITQSPKYLFRKEGQNVTLSCEQNLNHDAMYWYRQDPGQGLRLIYYSQIVNDFQKGDIAEGYSVSREKKESFPLTVTSAQKNPTAFYLCASSIGRISGANVLTFGAGSRLTVL.

The chain carries TRBV29-1 and TRBJ1-5, with D maybe TRBD1 (6 bases). This CDR3 contains 15 residues. Germline CDR1 reads SQVTM; CDR2 reads ANQGSEA. Trimming left V 4 bases short and J 7 bases short, with 20 bases between. The CDR3 nucleotides read TGCAGCGTTGCCCTACAAACAGGGTCGGGCCAGCCCCAGCATTTT. Its protein product is CSVALQTGSGQPQHF.

This clonotype has at least ten counts. The chain is built from TRBV20-1 and TRBJ2-1; maybe TRBD2 (6 bases). This CDR3 region has 13 residues. The V end lost 8 bases, the J end lost 5 bases, and 16 bases lay between the germline ends. CDR1 and CDR2 from the germline V gene are DFQATT and SNEGSKA (reference sequence). CDR3 amino acids: CSLSGLRDNEQFF. The CDR3 bases are TGCAGTTTGTCGGGACTGCGGGACAATGAGCAGTTCTTC.